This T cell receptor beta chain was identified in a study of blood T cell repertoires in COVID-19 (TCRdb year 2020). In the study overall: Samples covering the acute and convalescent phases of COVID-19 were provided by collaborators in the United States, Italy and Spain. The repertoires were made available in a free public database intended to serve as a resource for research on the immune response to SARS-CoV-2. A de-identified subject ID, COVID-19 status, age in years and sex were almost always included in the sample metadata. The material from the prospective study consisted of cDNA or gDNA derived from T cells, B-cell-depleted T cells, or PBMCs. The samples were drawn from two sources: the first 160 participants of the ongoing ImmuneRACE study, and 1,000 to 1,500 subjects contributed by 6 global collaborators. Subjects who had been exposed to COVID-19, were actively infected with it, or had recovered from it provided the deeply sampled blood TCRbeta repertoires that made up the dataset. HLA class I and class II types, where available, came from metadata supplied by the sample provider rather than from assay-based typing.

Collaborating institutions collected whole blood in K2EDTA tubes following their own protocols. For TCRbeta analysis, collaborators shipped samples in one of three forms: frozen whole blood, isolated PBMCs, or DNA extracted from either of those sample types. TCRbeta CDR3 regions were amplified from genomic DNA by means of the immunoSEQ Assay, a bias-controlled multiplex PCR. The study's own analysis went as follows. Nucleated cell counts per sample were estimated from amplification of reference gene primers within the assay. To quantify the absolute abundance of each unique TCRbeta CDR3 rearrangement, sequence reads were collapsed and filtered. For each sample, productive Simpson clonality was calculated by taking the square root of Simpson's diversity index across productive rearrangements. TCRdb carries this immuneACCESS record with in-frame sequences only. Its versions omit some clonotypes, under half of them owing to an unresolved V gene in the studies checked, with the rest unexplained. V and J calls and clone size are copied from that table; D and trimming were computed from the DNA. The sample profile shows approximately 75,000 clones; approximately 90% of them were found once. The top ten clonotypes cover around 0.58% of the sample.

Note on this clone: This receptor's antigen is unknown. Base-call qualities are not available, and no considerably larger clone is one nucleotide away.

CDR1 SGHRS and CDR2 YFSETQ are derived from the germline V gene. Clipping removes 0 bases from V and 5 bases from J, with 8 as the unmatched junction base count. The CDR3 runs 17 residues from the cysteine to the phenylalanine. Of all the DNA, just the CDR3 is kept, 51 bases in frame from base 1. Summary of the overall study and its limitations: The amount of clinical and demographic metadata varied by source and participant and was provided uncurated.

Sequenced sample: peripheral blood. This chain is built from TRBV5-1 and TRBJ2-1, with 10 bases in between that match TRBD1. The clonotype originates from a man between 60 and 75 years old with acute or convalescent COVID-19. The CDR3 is CASSLVVGDRGDNEQFF. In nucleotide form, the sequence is TGCGCCAGCAGCTTGGTAGTAGGGGACAGGGGTGACAATGAGCAGTTCTTC. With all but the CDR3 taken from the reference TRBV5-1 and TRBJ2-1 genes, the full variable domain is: KAGVTQTPRYLIKTRGQQVTLSCSPISGHRSVSWYQQTPGQGLQFLFEYFSETQRNKGNFPGRFSGRQFSNSRSEMNVSTLELGDSALYLCASSLVVGDRGDNEQFFGPGTRLTVL.